The 20 T cell receptor beta chains presented below share a single source sample, sequenced in a study of identical twins. Via MiXCR, TCRdb re-called the 5' RACE reads, giving one row per CDR3 protein. The sample consists of 450,000 to 650,000 distinct CDR3 sequences, about 15% of them appearing once. This same sample was also part of a study on yellow fever vaccine responses in identical twins.

The sequenced sample consisted of CD4+ T cells sorted from blood. The receptor source for this set is a young woman in good health.

The rearrangement joins TRBV24-1 to TRBJ2-3, with a weak D call TRBD1 (5 bases). The V gene's germline CDR1 is KGHDR and CDR2 SFDVKD. Deletions cut 5 bases from V and 3 bases from J, with 14 bases between. The CDR3 sequence is 15 residues long. The CDR3 spells CATSAGDRLTDTQYF. The CDR3 DNA follows: TGTGCCACCAGTGCTGGAGACAGATTAACAGATACGCAGTATTTT.

This clonotype was found a few times. CDR3 sequence reads: CASSQQGGLGEKLFF. In DNA form, the CDR3 reads TGCGCCAGCAGCCAACAGGGGGGGCTTGGGGAAAAACTGTTTTTT. The rearrangement uses TRBV5-1 and TRBJ1-4; 8 nucleotides align to TRBD1. CDR3 size: 15 residues. V shed 4 bases, J shed 8 bases, and the junction held 10 bases outside the gene matches. Germline CDR1 and CDR2: SGHRS and YFSETQ.

This chain joins TRBV13 and TRBJ2-3; no reliable D call. The V end lost 5 bases, the J end lost 1 base, and 10 bases lay between the germline ends. The CDR3 runs 14 residues. Germline V CDR1 and CDR2: PRHDT, FYEKMQ (reference sequence). The CDR3 spells CASSIVLGTDTQYF. In DNA form, the CDR3 reads TGTGCCAGCAGCATAGTCCTTGGCACAGATACGCAGTATTTT.

This clonotype showed up just a few times. The V call is TRBV29-1, the J call TRBJ2-1, with D tentatively TRBD1 or TRBD2 (5 bases each). This CDR3 comprises 12 residues. Germline V lookup: CDR1 SQVTM, CDR2 ANQGSEA. Trimming shortened V by 6 bases and J by 4 bases, and 10 bases separated the two germline ends. The CDR3 coding sequence is TGCAGCGTGTCCGGGACGTACAATGAGCAGTTCTTC. Protein: CSVSGTYNEQFF.

The J gene is TRBJ1-3, the V gene TRBV20-1; D not certain. Deletions cut 6 bases from V and 0 bases from J, with 12 bases between. This CDR3 contains 14 residues. CDR1 is DFQATT, CDR2 SNEGSKA, per germline (reference sequence). As DNA, the CDR3 is TGCAGTGCGGATACAGCGTACTCTGGAAACACCATATATTTT. Translated, it gives CSADTAYSGNTIYF.

In this sample, this clonotype turned up a few times. The chain employs TRBV5-1 and TRBJ2-7; 8 bases agree with TRBD2. Per the germline V gene, CDR1 is SGHRS and CDR2 is YFSETQ. V was pared by 0 bases and J by 2 bases, with 4 bases of the junction left unmatched. The CDR3 sequence is 15 residues long. CDR3 in amino acids: CASSLEAGVPYEQYF. In DNA, the CDR3 is TGCGCCAGCAGCTTGGAAGCGGGAGTCCCCTACGAGCAGTACTTC. The full variable domain, with the rest looked up from reference TRBV5-1 and TRBJ2-7, is KAGVTQTPRYLIKTRGQQVTLSCSPISGHRSVSWYQQTPGQGLQFLFEYFSETQRNKGNFPGRFSGRQFSNSRSEMNVSTLELGDSALYLCASSLEAGVPYEQYFGPGTRLTVT.

The rearrangement links TRBV5-6 to TRBJ1-2, with 9 bases aligning to TRBD1. In germline, CDR1 is SGHDT, CDR2 YYEEEE. The CDR3 sequence is 13 residues long. V gave up 7 bases and J gave up 7 bases; unmatched junction bases: 8. The CDR3 sequence is CASGGQGFFGYTF. The CDR3, as DNA: TGTGCCAGCGGGGGACAGGGTTTCTTTGGCTACACCTTC. Full variable domain (remainder filled in from reference TRBV5-6 and TRBJ1-2): DAGVTQSPTHLIKTRGQQVTLRCSPKSGHDTVSWYQQALGQGPQFIFQYYEEEERQRGNFPDRFSGHQFPNYSSELNVNALLLGDSALYLCASGGQGFFGYTFGSGTRLTVV.

The chain joins TRBV12-3 or TRBV12-4 to TRBJ1-5; D remains ambiguous. With 6 bases removed from V and 0 bases from J, the gap between germline ends came to 12 bases. The CDR3 is made up of 15 amino acids. CDR3 coding DNA: TGTGCCAGCAGCCCCAATCAGGTTAGCAATCAGCCCCAGCATTTT. It yields the protein CASSPNQVSNQPQHF.

This chain joins TRBV7-8 and TRBJ1-4; 7 bases fit TRBD1. Unmatched junction bases numbered 7, after V lost 5 bases and J lost 4 bases. This CDR3 contains 15 residues. CDR1 and CDR2 (germline): SGHVS, FQNEAQ. The CDR3, as DNA: TGTGCCAGCAGCCGAACGACAGGGAATAATGAAAAACTGTTTTTT. This encodes CASSRTTGNNEKLFF.

This sequence joins TRBV24-1 and TRBJ2-3; either TRBD1 or TRBD2 may fit D (5 bases each). Trimming removed 4 bases from V and 7 bases from J, with 14 bases in between. CDR3 length equals 14 residues. Germline CDR1 reads KGHDR; CDR2 reads SFDVKD. CDR3 nucleotides: TGTGCCACCAGTGAGGGGGTCCCATCACATACGCAGTATTTT. Its translation is CATSEGVPSHTQYF.

The chain uses TRBV27 and TRBJ2-1; 13 bases map to TRBD2. The germline CDR1 and CDR2 sequences are MNHEY and SMNVEV (reference sequence). The CDR3 contains 14 residues. Trimming cost V 5 bases and J 9 bases; bases outside gene matches: 4. The chain's CDR3 is CASSQLAGGLEQFF. CDR3 DNA: TGTGCCAGCAGTCAACTAGCGGGGGGGCTTGAGCAGTTCTTC.

This clonotype was picked up many times. The CDR3 sequence: CASSYAVLGTEAFF. The CDR3 coding sequence is TGTGCCAGCAGTTATGCGGTCTTGGGGACTGAAGCTTTCTTT. This chain links TRBV6-5 with TRBJ1-1; D remains ambiguous. The CDR3 runs to 14 residues. V was clipped by 3 bases and J by 5 bases, with 13 bases between them. Germline V gives CDR1 MNHEY, CDR2 SVGAGI.

The chain recombines TRBV6-5 with TRBJ2-5; TRBD2 matches at 10 bases. CDR1 and CDR2 from the germline V gene are MNHEY and SVGAGI. The CDR3 extends over 16 amino acids. Trimming cost V 0 bases and J 0 bases; bases outside gene matches: 1. The CDR3 reads CASSYSSGGYQETQYF. The CDR3 DNA follows: TGTGCCAGCAGTTACTCTAGCGGGGGGTACCAAGAGACCCAGTACTTC.

The chain joins TRBV20-1 to TRBJ2-7, with a tentative D call TRBD1 (6 bases). Germline lookup yields CDR1 DFQATT and CDR2 SNEGSKA (reference sequence). The CDR3 consists of 13 residues. V lost 2 bases to trimming and J lost 2 bases, with 10 bases between them. Here the CDR3 DNA reads TGCAGTGCTAGACCCGGGACACCCTACGAGCAGTACTTC. Translation: CSARPGTPYEQYF.

Ten or more counts support this clonotype. The chain joins TRBV25-1 to TRBJ1-4; D is ambiguous. V dropped 8 bases and J dropped 4 bases, with 11 bases sitting between them. The length of the CDR3 is 13 residues. Germline loops: CDR1 MGHDK, CDR2 SYGVNS. This chain's CDR3 is CASGGRFNEKLFF. CDR3 DNA: TGTGCCAGCGGAGGACGGTTTAATGAAAAACTGTTTTTT. Complete variable domain (other parts from reference TRBV25-1 and TRBJ1-4): EADIYQTPRYLVIGTGKKITLECSQTMGHDKMYWYQQDPGMELHLIHYSYGVNSTEKGDLSSESTVSRIRTEHFPLTLESARPSHTSQYLCASGGRFNEKLFFGSGTQLSVL.

This clonotype was counted a few times. The chain has TRBV7-2 and TRBJ2-3; TRBD1 aligns across 11 bases. V lost 5 bases, J lost 6 bases, and 4 bases stayed unmatched. From germline, CDR1 is SGHTA and CDR2 FQGNSA. This CDR3 has 14 amino acids. CDR3 in amino acids: CASSGTGGRDTQYF. Here the CDR3 DNA reads TGTGCCAGCAGCGGGACAGGGGGTAGGGATACGCAGTATTTT.

This clonotype came up a few times. The V call is TRBV2, the J call TRBJ2-1, with 8 bases lining up with TRBD2. This CDR3 is 14 amino acids long. Per the germline V gene, CDR1 is SNHLY and CDR2 is FYNNEI. J was trimmed by 2 bases and V by 7 bases; bases with no gene match: 4. CDR3 in DNA: TGTGCCAGCACTGTAGCGGGGACCTACAATGAGCAGTTCTTC. Its protein product is CASTVAGTYNEQFF.

This clonotype was observed a handful of times. The V and J genes are TRBV7-9 and TRBJ2-5; D is perhaps TRBD1 (6 bases). This CDR3 spans 14 amino acids. V lost 5 bases and J 3 bases, leaving 13 bases between the germline ends. Germline V gene sequence: CDR1 SEHNR, CDR2 FQNEAQ (reference sequence). CDR3 sequence (DNA): TGTGCCAGCAGCCCAACAGGGACCAAAGAGACCCAGTACTTC. Translation gives CASSPTGTKETQYF.

This clonotype came up a few times. This chain links TRBV5-1 with TRBJ2-6; unclear D gene. Per germline, CDR1 SGHRS and CDR2 YFSETQ. This CDR3 is 15 amino acids long. Trimming shortened V by 3 bases and J by 6 bases, and 13 bases separated the two germline ends. CDR3 residues: CASSSGRPEANVLTF. CDR3 DNA: TGCGCCAGCAGCTCCGGACGGCCTGAGGCCAACGTCCTGACTTTC.

The chain recombines TRBV29-1 with TRBJ2-7, with a possible D match to TRBD2 (6 bases). V was pared by 4 bases and J by 3 bases, with 13 bases between. This CDR3 is 13 amino acids long. The germline CDR1 and CDR2 sequences are SQVTM and ANQGSEA. CDR3 protein: CSVVSGGDYEQYF. The CDR3 coding sequence is TGCAGCGTTGTTTCCGGGGGTGACTACGAGCAGTACTTC.